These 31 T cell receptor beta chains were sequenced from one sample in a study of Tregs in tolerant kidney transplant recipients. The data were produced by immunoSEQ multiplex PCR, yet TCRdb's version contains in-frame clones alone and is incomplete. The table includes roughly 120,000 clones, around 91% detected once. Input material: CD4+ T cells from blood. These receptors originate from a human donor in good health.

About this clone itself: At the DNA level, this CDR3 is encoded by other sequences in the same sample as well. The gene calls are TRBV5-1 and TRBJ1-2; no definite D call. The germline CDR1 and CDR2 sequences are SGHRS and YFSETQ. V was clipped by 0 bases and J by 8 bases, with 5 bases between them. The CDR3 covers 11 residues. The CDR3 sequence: CASSLGGGYTF. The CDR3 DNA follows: TGCGCCAGCAGCTTGGGAGGGGGCTACACCTTC.

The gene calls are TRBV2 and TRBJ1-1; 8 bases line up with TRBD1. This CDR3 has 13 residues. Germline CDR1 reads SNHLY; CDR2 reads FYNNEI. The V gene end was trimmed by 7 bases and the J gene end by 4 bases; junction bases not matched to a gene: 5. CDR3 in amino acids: CASKQGGITEAFF. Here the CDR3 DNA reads TGTGCCAGCAAACAGGGGGGGATCACTGAAGCTTTCTTT.

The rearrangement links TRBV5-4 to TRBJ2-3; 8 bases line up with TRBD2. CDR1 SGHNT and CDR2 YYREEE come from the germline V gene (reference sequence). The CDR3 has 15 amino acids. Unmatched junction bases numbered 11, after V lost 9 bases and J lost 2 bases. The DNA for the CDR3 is TGTGCCATCACTTCAGTCGGGGGGGACACAGATACGCAGTATTTT. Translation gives CAITSVGGDTDTQYF.

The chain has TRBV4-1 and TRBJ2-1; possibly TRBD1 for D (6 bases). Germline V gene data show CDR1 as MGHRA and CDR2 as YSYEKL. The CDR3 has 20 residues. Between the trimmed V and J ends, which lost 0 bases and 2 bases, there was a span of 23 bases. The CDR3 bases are TGCGCCAGCAGCCAAGAATGGGGCAGGGGTTTCAGATTTACCTACAATGAGCAGTTCTTC. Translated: CASSQEWGRGFRFTYNEQFF.

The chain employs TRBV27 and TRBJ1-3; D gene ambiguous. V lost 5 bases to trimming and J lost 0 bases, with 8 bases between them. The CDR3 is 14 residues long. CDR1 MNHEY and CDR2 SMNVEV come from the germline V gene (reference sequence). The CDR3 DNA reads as TGTGCCAGCAGTCCTCGGGACTCTGGAAACACCATATATTTT. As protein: CASSPRDSGNTIYF.

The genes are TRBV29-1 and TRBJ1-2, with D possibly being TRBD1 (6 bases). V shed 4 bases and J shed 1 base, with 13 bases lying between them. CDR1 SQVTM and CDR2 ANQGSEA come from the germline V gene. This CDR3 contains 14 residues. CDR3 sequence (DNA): TGCAGCGTTGTTCGCGGGGGCGGTAACTATGGCTACACCTTC. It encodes CSVVRGGGNYGYTF.

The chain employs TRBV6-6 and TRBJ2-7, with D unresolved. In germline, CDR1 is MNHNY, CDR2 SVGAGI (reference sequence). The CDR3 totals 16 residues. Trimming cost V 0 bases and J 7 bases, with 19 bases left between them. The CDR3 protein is CASSYSNVPGAFEQYF. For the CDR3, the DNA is TGTGCCAGCAGTTACTCGAATGTACCGGGTGCTTTTGAGCAGTACTTC.

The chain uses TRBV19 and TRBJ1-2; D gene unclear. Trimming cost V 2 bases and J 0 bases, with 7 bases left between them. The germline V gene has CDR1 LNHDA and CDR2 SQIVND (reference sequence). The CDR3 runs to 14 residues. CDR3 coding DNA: TGTGCCAGTAGTATACGGCCGACTAACTATGGCTACACCTTC. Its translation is CASSIRPTNYGYTF.

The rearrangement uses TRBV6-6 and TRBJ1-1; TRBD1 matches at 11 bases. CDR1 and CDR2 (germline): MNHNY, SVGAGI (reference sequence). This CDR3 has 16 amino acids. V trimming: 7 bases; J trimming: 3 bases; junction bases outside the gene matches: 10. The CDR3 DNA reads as TGTGCCAGCATTCTCCGTCCGGGACAGGGGGACACTGAAGCTTTCTTT. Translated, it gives CASILRPGQGDTEAFF.

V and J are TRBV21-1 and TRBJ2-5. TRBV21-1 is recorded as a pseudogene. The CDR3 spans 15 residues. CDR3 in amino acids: CASSDNGGSDETQYF. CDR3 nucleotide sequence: TGTGCCAGCAGCGACAATGGGGGTTCTGACGAGACCCAGTACTTC.

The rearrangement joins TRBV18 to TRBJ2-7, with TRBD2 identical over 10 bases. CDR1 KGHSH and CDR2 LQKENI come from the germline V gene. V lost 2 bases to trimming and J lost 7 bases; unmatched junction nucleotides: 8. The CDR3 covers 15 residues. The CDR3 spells CASSPGSGRLGEQYF. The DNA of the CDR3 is TGTGCCAGCTCACCAGGTAGCGGGAGGTTAGGGGAGCAGTACTTC.

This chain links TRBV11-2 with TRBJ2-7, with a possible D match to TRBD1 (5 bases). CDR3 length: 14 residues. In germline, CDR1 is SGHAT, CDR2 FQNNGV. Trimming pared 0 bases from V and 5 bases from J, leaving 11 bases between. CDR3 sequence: CASSLDGRVHEQYF. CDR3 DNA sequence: TGTGCCAGCAGCTTAGATGGCAGGGTCCACGAGCAGTACTTC.

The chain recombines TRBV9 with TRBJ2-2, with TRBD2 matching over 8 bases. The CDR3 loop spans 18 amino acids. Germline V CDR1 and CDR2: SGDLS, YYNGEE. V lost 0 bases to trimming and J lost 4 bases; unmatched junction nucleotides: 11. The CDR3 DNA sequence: TGTGCCAGCAGCGTAGGGCCCAGCGGGGGATCAGCCACCGGGGAGCTGTTTTTT. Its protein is CASSVGPSGGSATGELFF.

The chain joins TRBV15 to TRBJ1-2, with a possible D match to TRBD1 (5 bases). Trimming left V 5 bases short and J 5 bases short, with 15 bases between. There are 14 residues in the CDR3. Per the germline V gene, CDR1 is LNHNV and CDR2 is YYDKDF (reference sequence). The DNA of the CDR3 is TGTGCCACCAGCGCCGACGGTTCAGGGTATGGCTACACCTTC. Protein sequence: CATSADGSGYGYTF.

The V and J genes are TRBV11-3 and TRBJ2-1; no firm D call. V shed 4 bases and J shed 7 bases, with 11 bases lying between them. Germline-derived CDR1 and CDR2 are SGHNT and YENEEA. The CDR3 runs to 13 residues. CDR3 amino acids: CASSSLPFNEQFF. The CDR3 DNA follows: TGTGCCAGCAGCTCCCTGCCTTTTAATGAGCAGTTCTTC.

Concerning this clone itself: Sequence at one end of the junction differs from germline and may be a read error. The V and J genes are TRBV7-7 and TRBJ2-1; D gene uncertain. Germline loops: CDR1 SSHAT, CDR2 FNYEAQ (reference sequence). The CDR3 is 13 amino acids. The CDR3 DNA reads TGTGCTAGCAGCTTAAGGAGACTCAGCGAGCAGTTCTTC. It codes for CASSLRRLSEQFF.

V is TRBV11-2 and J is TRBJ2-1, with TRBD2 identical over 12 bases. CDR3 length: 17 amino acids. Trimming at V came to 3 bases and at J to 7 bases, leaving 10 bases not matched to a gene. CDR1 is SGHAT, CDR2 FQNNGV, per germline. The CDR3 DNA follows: TGTGCCAGCAGCTTGAGACTAGCGGGAGTGGTGGCAAATGAGCAGTTCTTC. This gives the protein CASSLRLAGVVANEQFF.

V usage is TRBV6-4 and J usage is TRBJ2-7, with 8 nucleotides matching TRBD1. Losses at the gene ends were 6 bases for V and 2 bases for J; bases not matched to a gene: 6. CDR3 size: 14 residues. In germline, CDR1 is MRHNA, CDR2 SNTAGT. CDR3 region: CASRGSRGPYEQYF. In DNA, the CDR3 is TGTGCCAGCAGAGGGTCCAGGGGGCCCTACGAGCAGTACTTC.

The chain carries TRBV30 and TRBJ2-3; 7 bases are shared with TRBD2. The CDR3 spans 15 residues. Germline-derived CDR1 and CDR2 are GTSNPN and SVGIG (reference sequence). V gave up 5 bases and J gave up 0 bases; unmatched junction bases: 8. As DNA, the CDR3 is TGTGCCTGGTTACGAGGGCGGGGGAGCACAGATACGCAGTATTTT. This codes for CAWLRGRGSTDTQYF.

The CDR3 spells CASSSTSRTEAFF. CDR3 DNA: TGTGCCAGCAGCTCCACTTCCCGGACTGAAGCTTTCTTT. The chain employs TRBV7-6 and TRBJ1-1; D not certain. Trimming took off 4 bases at V and 5 bases at J, with 11 bases between the two ends. Germline V CDR1 and CDR2: SGHVS, FNYEAQ. There are 13 residues in the CDR3.

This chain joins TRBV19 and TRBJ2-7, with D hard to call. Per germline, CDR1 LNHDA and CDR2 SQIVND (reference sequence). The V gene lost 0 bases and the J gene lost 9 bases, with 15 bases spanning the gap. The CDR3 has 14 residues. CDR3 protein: CASSIDLWTNRQYF. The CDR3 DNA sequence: TGTGCCAGTAGTATAGATCTGTGGACCAATAGGCAGTACTTC.

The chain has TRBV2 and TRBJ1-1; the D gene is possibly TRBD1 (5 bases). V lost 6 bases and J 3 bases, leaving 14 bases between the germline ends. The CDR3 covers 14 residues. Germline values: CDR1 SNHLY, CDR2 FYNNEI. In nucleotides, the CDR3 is TGTGCCAGCAGCTCTCAGGGAGGCGACACTGAAGCTTTCTTT. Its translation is CASSSQGGDTEAFF.

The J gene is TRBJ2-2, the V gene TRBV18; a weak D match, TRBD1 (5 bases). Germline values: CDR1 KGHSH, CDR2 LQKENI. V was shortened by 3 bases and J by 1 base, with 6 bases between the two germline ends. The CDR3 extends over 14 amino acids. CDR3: CASSPRVNTGELFF. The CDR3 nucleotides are TGTGCCAGCTCACCCAGGGTGAACACCGGGGAGCTGTTTTTT. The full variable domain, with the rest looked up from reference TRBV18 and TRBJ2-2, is NAGVMQNPRHLVRRRGQEARLRCSPMKGHSHVYWYRQLPEEGLKFMVYLQKENIIDESGMPKERFSAEFPKEGPSILRIQQVVRGDSAAYFCASSPRVNTGELFFGEGSRLTVL.

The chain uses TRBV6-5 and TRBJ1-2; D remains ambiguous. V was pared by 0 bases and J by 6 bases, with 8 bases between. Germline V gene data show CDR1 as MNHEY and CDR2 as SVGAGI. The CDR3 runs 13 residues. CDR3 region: CASSYSTPHGYTF. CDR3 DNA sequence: TGTGCCAGCAGTTACTCGACACCTCATGGCTACACCTTC.

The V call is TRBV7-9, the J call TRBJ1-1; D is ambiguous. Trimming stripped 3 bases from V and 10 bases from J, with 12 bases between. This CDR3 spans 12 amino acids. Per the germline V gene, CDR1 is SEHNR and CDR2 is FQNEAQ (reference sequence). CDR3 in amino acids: CASSLEVGVAFF. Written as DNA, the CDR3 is TGTGCCAGCAGCTTGGAAGTCGGCGTAGCTTTCTTT.

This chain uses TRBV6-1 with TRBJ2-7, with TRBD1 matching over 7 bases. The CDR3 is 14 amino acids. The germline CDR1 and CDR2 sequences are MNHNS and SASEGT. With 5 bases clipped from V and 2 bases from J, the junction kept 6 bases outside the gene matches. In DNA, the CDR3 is TGTGCCAGCAGTCTCCGGACAGGAACCTACGAGCAGTACTTC. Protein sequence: CASSLRTGTYEQYF.

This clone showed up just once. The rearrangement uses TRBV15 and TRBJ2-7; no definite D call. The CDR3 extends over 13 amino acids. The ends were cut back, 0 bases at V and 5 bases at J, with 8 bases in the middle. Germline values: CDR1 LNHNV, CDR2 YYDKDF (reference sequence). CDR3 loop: CATSREGVNEQYF. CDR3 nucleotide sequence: TGTGCCACCAGCAGAGAAGGTGTAAACGAGCAGTACTTC.

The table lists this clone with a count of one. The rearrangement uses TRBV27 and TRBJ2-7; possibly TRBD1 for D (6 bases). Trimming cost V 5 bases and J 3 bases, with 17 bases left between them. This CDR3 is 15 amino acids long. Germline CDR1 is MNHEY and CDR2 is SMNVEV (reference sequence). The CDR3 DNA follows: TGTGCCAGCAGTCCCCTCGGGACACGCGGCTACGAGCAGTACTTC. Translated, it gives CASSPLGTRGYEQYF.

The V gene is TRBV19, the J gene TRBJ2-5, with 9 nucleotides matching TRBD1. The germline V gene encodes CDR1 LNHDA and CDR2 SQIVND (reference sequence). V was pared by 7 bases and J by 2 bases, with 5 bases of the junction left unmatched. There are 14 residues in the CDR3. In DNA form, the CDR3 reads TGTGCCAGTAACGACAGGGGGGGGCAAGAGACCCAGTACTTC. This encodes CASNDRGGQETQYF.

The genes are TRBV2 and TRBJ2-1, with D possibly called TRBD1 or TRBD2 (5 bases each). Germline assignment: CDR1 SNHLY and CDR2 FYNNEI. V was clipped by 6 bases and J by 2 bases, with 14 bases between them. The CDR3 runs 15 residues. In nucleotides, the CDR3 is TGTGCCAGCAGGGGGACGTCCCAGACCTACAATGAGCAGTTCTTC. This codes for CASRGTSQTYNEQFF. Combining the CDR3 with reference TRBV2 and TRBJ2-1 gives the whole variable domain EPEVTQTPSHQVTQMGQEVILRCVPISNHLYFYWYRQILGQKVEFLVSFYNNEISEKSEIFDDQFSVERPDGSNFTLKIRSTKLEDSAMYFCASRGTSQTYNEQFFGPGTRLTVL.

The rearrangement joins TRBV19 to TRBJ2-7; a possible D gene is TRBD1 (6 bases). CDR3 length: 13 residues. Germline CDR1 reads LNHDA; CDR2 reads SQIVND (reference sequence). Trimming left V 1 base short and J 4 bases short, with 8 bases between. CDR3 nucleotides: TGTGCCAGTAGTATAGCCAGGGGTTACGAGCAGTACTTC. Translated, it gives CASSIARGYEQYF.